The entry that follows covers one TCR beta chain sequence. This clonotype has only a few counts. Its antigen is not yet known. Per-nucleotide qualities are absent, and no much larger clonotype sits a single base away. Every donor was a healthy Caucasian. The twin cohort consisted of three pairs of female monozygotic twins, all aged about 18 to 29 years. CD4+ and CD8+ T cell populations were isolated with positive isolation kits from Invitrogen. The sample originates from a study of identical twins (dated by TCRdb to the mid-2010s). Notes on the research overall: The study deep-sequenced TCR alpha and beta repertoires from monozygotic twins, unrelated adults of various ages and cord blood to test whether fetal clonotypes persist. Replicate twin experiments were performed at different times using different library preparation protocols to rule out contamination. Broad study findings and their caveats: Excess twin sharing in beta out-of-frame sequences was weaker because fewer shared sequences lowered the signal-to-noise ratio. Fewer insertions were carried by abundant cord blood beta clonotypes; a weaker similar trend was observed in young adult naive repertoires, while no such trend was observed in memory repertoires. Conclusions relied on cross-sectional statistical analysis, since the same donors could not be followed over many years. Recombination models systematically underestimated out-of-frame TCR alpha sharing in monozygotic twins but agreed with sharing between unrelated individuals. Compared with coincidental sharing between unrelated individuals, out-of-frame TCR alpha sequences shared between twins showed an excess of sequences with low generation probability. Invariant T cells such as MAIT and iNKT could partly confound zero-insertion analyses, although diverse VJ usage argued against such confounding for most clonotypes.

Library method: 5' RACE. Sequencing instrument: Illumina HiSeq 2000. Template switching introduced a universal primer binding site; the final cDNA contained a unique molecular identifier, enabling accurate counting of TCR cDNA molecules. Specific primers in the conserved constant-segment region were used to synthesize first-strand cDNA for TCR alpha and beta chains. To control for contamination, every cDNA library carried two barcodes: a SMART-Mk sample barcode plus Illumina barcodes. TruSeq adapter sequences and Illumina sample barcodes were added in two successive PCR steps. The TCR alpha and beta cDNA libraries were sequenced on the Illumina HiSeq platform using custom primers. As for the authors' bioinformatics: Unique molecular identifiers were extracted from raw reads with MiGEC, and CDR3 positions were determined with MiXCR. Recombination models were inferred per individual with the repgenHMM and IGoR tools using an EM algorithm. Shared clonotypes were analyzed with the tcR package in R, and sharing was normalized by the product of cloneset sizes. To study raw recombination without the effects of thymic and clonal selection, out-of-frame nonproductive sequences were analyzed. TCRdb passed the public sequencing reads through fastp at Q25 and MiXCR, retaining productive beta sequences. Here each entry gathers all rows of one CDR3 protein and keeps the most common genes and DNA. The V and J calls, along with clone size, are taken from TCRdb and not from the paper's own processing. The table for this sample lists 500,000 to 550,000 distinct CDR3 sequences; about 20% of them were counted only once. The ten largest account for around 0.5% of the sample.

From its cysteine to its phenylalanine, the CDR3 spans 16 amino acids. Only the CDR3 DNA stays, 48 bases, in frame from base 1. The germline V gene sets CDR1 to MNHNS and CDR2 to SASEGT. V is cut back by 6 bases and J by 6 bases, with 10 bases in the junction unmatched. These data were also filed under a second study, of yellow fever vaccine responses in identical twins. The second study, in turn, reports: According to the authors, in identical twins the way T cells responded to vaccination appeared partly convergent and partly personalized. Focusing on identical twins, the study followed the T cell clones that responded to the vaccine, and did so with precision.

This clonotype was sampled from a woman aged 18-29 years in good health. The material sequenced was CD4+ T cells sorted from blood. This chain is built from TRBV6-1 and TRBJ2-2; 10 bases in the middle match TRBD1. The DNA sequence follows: TGTGCCAGCAGGTGGGGACAGGGGATCTCGGCCGGGGAGCTGTTTTTT. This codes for CASRWGQGISAGELFF.